This T cell receptor beta chain was sequenced in a study of T-cell memory formation after mild COVID-19. On the study more broadly: Largely, the TCR clusters proved donor specific.

Findings of the study overall: Among CD4+ contracting clones, most were CM and EM, and CD8+ ones EMRA. Pre-infection memory harbored some responding clones, suggesting cross-reactive memory joined.

CDR3 size: 12 residues. Per germline, CDR1 SEHNR and CDR2 FQNEAQ (reference sequence). TCRdb recomputed calls from the 5' RACE reads with MiXCR, one row per CDR3 protein. The table lists about 430,000 distinct CDR3 sequences, roughly 26% of them singletons. This clonotype has a handful of counts. Its antigen is unidentified. The receptor was isolated from an adult woman who had mild COVID-19 (a few samples of this study predate the infection). Cell type and time point are not known. Specimen: PBMCs or a T cell subset sorted from them (not recorded which). The chain links TRBV7-9 to TRBJ2-5; D gene uncertain. CDR3 amino acids: CALGGGQETQYF. The CDR3 DNA follows: TGTGCTCTTGGTGGCGGCCAAGAGACCCAGTACTTC.